These 32 T cell receptor beta chains came from one sample sequenced in a study of OX40 agonist ivuxolimab in advanced cancers. Clones were read by immunoSEQ multiplex PCR, and TCRdb kept only the in-frame ones, dropping some. The repertoire has 70,000 or so clones, 80% to 90% of them found once; the top ten carry about 0.94%. Material: CD4+ or CD8+ T cells sorted from blood, obtained in a trial of the OX40 agonist ivuxolimab. Receptor source: an adult with an advanced solid tumor such as melanoma, head and neck, liver or kidney cancer.

J is TRBJ1-5 and V is TRBV30, with D perhaps TRBD1 (5 bases). V was shortened by 0 bases and J by 3 bases, with 12 bases between the two germline ends. The CDR3 extends over 15 amino acids. The germline V gene encodes CDR1 GTSNPN and CDR2 SVGIG (reference sequence). CDR3 sequence: CAWSVLEGTNQPQHF. The CDR3, as DNA: TGTGCCTGGAGTGTACTTGAGGGGACCAATCAGCCCCAGCATTTT.

The genes are TRBV6-5 and TRBJ1-1; 9 nucleotides align to TRBD1. The CDR3 contains 12 residues. Per germline, CDR1 MNHEY and CDR2 SVGAGI. J was trimmed by 7 bases and V by 5 bases; bases with no gene match: 2. In DNA, the CDR3 is TGTGCCAGCAGTCGGACAGGGGTTGAAGCTTTCTTT. It specifies CASSRTGVEAFF.

The chain recombines TRBV4-2 with TRBJ2-5; 13 bases match TRBD2. V lost 0 bases, J lost 2 bases, and 6 bases stayed unmatched. From germline, CDR1 is LGHNA and CDR2 YNFKEQ. The CDR3 contains 18 residues. DNA for the CDR3: TGTGCCAGCAGCCAAGAGGGGGGACTAGCGGGGCAACAAGAGACCCAGTACTTC. It translates to CASSQEGGLAGQQETQYF.

This sequence joins TRBV28 and TRBJ2-7, with D possibly matching TRBD1 (5 bases). Germline CDR1 and CDR2: MDHEN and SYDVKM. CDR3 size: 14 residues. V shed 2 bases and J shed 3 bases, with 11 bases lying between them. CDR3 nucleotide sequence: TGTGCCAGCAGTTTACAGACAGTAGACTACGAGCAGTACTTC. Protein sequence: CASSLQTVDYEQYF.

The V call is TRBV7-9, the J call TRBJ2-5; 10 bases align to TRBD2. Looked up from germline, CDR1 is SEHNR and CDR2 is FQNEAQ (reference sequence). The CDR3 spans 15 residues. The trim removed 3 bases at V and 11 bases at J, leaving 12 bases unmatched. CDR3 amino acids: CASSFRSGRAGEQYF. CDR3 nucleotides: TGTGCCAGCAGCTTCCGAAGCGGGAGGGCCGGAGAGCAGTACTTC.

This clone was counted a single time. The V gene is TRBV27, the J gene TRBJ1-4; weak D call: TRBD1 (5 bases). The CDR3 runs to 13 residues. Germline CDR1 MNHEY, CDR2 SMNVEV (reference sequence). Trimming took 5 bases from V and 4 from J, leaving 8 bases between them. This chain's CDR3 is CASSRGLNEKLFF. The DNA for the CDR3 is TGTGCCAGCAGTAGGGGCCTTAATGAAAAACTGTTTTTT.

The chain combines TRBV10-3 with TRBJ1-2; 9 bases are shared with TRBD1. CDR1 ENHRY and CDR2 SYGVKD come from the germline V gene. With V trimmed by 8 bases and J by 5 bases, 9 bases remained unmatched. This CDR3 region has 14 residues. The CDR3 reads CAIARDRESYGYTF. In DNA form, the CDR3 reads TGTGCCATCGCCCGGGACAGGGAAAGTTATGGCTACACCTTC.

The sample holds a few counts of this clone. This sequence joins TRBV10-3 and TRBJ2-1; 8 positions match TRBD1. Germline V gives CDR1 ENHRY, CDR2 SYGVKD. The CDR3 runs 15 residues. The V gene end was trimmed by 5 bases and the J gene end by 5 bases; junction bases not matched to a gene: 8. In DNA form, the CDR3 reads TGTGCCATCAGTAAATCAGGACAGGGAAACAATGAGCAGTTCTTC. Its protein is CAISKSGQGNNEQFF.

The chain joins TRBV7-9 to TRBJ2-3; 7 positions match TRBD2. CDR3 length: 15 amino acids. Germline CDR1 reads SEHNR; CDR2 reads FQNEAQ (reference sequence). V dropped 5 bases and J dropped 6; count of bases not matched to a gene: 11. This CDR3 reads CASSPGLVPGDTQYF. CDR3 DNA sequence: TGTGCCAGCAGCCCCGGACTAGTCCCCGGGGATACGCAGTATTTT.

V gene TRBV6-6 combines with J gene TRBJ2-7, with 10 bases that match TRBD1. The CDR3 has 14 residues. Germline CDR1 reads MNHNY; CDR2 reads SVGAGI (reference sequence). The ends lost 8 bases at V and 7 bases at J; junction bases unmatched: 11. The CDR3 is CASAGTGAPGEQYF. The CDR3, as DNA: TGTGCCAGCGCCGGGACAGGGGCGCCCGGGGAGCAGTACTTC.

The CDR3 region is CASSKAMNSGANEQFF. Written as DNA, the CDR3 is TGTGCCAGCAGCAAGGCAATGAATAGCGGAGCCAATGAGCAGTTCTTC. The rearrangement joins TRBV7-6 to TRBJ2-1; D perhaps matches TRBD2 (6 bases). The V and J ends lost 5 bases and 6 bases respectively, with 20 bases between them. Germline V CDR1 and CDR2: SGHVS, FNYEAQ. The CDR3 runs 16 residues.

The table lists this clone with a count of one. This chain links TRBV9 with TRBJ2-5, with D maybe TRBD2 (6 bases). The CDR3 totals 16 residues. With 4 bases removed from V and 4 bases from J, the gap between germline ends came to 20 bases. Germline CDR1 SGDLS, CDR2 YYNGEE. The CDR3 DNA reads TGTGCCAGCAGCCCTAGACTAGTGGCCGCTGGAGAGACCCAGTACTTC. Its protein product is CASSPRLVAAGETQYF.

As DNA, the CDR3 is TGCGCCAGCACCACTCCGGGACAGGAACTATATAGCAATCAGCCCCAGCATTTT. As protein: CASTTPGQELYSNQPQHF. V usage is TRBV10-1 and J usage is TRBJ1-5, with 8 positions matching TRBD1. The junction had 14 bases not matched to a gene; V was cut back by 7 bases and J by 0 bases. The CDR3 extends over 18 amino acids. Germline loops: CDR1 WNHNN, CDR2 SYGVQD (reference sequence).

The chain links TRBV11-2 to TRBJ2-3; 9 bases map to TRBD1. Germline-derived CDR1 and CDR2 are SGHAT and FQNNGV. This CDR3 comprises 14 residues. Trimming took 5 bases from V and 3 from J; bases not matched to a gene: 3. DNA of the CDR3: TGTGCCAGCAGCCCCGGACAGGGGACAGATACGCAGTATTTT. It translates to CASSPGQGTDTQYF.

The genes are TRBV19 and TRBJ2-5; D is ambiguous. CDR3 size: 14 residues. CDR1 is LNHDA, CDR2 SQIVND, per germline (reference sequence). Trimming shortened V by 1 base and J by 0 bases, and 6 bases separated the two germline ends. The CDR3 loop reads CASSIGGYQETQYF. In DNA form, the CDR3 reads TGTGCCAGTAGTATAGGAGGCTACCAAGAGACCCAGTACTTC.

V gene TRBV5-1 combines with J gene TRBJ2-2, with D unresolved. The germline CDR1 and CDR2 sequences are SGHRS and YFSETQ. The CDR3 is made up of 12 amino acids. Trimming left V 0 bases short and J 6 bases short, with 3 bases between. The CDR3 nucleotides are TGCGCCAGCAGCTTGGAGGCCGGGGAGCTGTTTTTT. Translating gives CASSLEAGELFF.

The chain joins TRBV12-5 to TRBJ2-7, with D possibly TRBD1 on 6 matching bases. Trimming took off 0 bases at V and 7 bases at J, with 7 bases between the two ends. The CDR3 runs 12 residues. The V gene's germline CDR1 is LGHNT and CDR2 FRNRAP. The CDR3 sequence: CASGLVQGEQYF. CDR3 in DNA: TGTGCTAGTGGTTTGGTACAGGGTGAGCAGTACTTC.

The V and J genes are TRBV18 and TRBJ1-4; 7 bases align to TRBD1. Per the germline V gene, CDR1 is KGHSH and CDR2 is LQKENI. The V and J ends lost 6 bases and 2 bases, in that order; junction bases with no gene match: 12. This CDR3 spans 17 amino acids. Here the CDR3 reads CASSPKQGSRTNEKLFF. CDR3 sequence (DNA): TGTGCCAGCTCGCCGAAACAGGGGTCGAGGACTAATGAAAAACTGTTTTTT.

The chain has TRBV7-2 and TRBJ2-1; TRBD2 matches 7 bases. V lost 5 bases to trimming and J lost 7 bases; unmatched junction nucleotides: 5. Germline CDR1 is SGHTA and CDR2 is FQGNSA. This CDR3 is 13 amino acids long. CDR3 in DNA: TGTGCCAGCAGCCGGACTAGGATGAATGAGCAGTTCTTC. It encodes CASSRTRMNEQFF.

The chain couples TRBV10-3 to TRBJ1-3; D ambiguous. Germline V gives CDR1 ENHRY, CDR2 SYGVKD. V was cut by 2 bases and J by 3 bases, with 14 bases left in between. The CDR3 sequence is 16 residues long. The CDR3 nucleotides read TGTGCCATCAGTGAGCCCCCACGAGCCGGTGGAAACACCATATATTTT. This codes for CAISEPPRAGGNTIYF.

CDR3 sequence: CASSLFDRFSGKGTGELFF. The CDR3 DNA follows: TGTGCCAGCAGCTTATTCGACAGGTTTAGCGGGAAGGGCACCGGGGAGCTGTTTTTT. V is TRBV11-2 and J is TRBJ2-2; 8 nucleotides agree with TRBD2. The CDR3 is 19 amino acids. Germline lookup yields CDR1 SGHAT and CDR2 FQNNGV. Trimming removed 2 bases from V and 4 bases from J; junction bases left unmatched: 15.

V is TRBV6-1 and J is TRBJ1-2; D unclear. The length of the CDR3 is 13 residues. Germline V gene sequence: CDR1 MNHNS, CDR2 SASEGT. V dropped 8 bases and J dropped 3 bases, with 13 bases sitting between them. The CDR3 here is CASRTALDYGYTF. The CDR3 DNA follows: TGTGCCAGCCGGACCGCTCTGGACTATGGCTACACCTTC.

The gene calls are TRBV4-1 and TRBJ2-4; TRBD1 matches at 9 bases. V shed 0 bases, J shed 12 bases, and the junction held 9 bases outside the gene matches. Germline lookup yields CDR1 MGHRA and CDR2 YSYEKL. This CDR3 has 15 residues. The CDR3 loop is CASSQDMGQGSPQYF. Here the CDR3 DNA reads TGCGCCAGCAGCCAAGATATGGGACAGGGCAGTCCTCAGTACTTC.

This clone was detected only a few times. The chain is built from TRBV6-6 and TRBJ1-6; possibly TRBD1 for D (5 bases). Germline-derived CDR1 and CDR2 are MNHNY and SVGAGI (reference sequence). The CDR3 runs 16 residues. V was pared by 6 bases and J by 7 bases, with 19 bases between. CDR3 amino acids: CASSGGAGTGNSPLHF. CDR3 nucleotide sequence: TGTGCCAGCAGCGGTGGGGCAGGGACGGGGAATTCACCCCTCCACTTT.

The rearrangement uses TRBV6-1 and TRBJ1-1; D is unresolved. The V end was cut by 4 bases, the J end by 5 bases, with 14 bases between. Germline V gene data show CDR1 as MNHNS and CDR2 as SASEGT. The length of the CDR3 is 14 residues. This chain's CDR3 is CASSVSGINTEAFF. The DNA of the CDR3 is TGTGCCAGCAGTGTATCGGGGATCAATACTGAAGCTTTCTTT.

The chain recombines TRBV19 with TRBJ1-5, with TRBD1 matching 8 bases. Germline CDR1 LNHDA, CDR2 SQIVND (reference sequence). V lost 4 bases, J lost 2 bases, and 1 base stayed unmatched. The CDR3 has 14 amino acids. As DNA, the CDR3 is TGTGCCAGTAGTACGACAGGGGGCAATCAGCCCCAGCATTTT. It translates to CASSTTGGNQPQHF.

The gene calls are TRBV30 and TRBJ2-3, with TRBD2 matching over 9 bases. The CDR3 runs to 13 residues. Germline lookup yields CDR1 GTSNPN and CDR2 SVGIG (reference sequence). V shed 4 bases, J shed 7 bases, and the junction held 6 bases outside the gene matches. The chain's CDR3 is CAWKAGGPNTQYF. CDR3 sequence (DNA): TGTGCCTGGAAGGCGGGAGGGCCGAATACGCAGTATTTT.

The gene calls are TRBV5-8 and TRBJ1-2; no reliable D call. The CDR3 covers 12 residues. V shed 5 bases and J shed 4 bases, with 9 bases lying between them. Germline V CDR1 and CDR2: SGHTS, YDEGEE. CDR3 sequence reads: CASRVGLYGYTF. The CDR3 DNA sequence: TGTGCCAGCAGGGTAGGGCTCTATGGCTACACCTTC.

The CDR3 nucleotides are TGTGCCAGCTCACCACCTCCAGGGGATGAGCAGTTCTTC. Translated, it gives CASSPPPGDEQFF. The genes are TRBV18 and TRBJ2-1, with D possibly being TRBD1 (6 bases). With 0 bases removed from V and 8 bases from J, the gap between germline ends came to 8 bases. CDR1 is KGHSH and CDR2 is LQKENI in the germline V gene. The CDR3 totals 13 residues.

The chain joins TRBV7-9 to TRBJ2-4; 7 positions agree with TRBD2. Trimming took 2 bases from V and 8 from J; bases not matched to a gene: 12. This CDR3 contains 16 residues. Germline CDR1 and CDR2: SEHNR and FQNEAQ (reference sequence). CDR3 region: CASSLPQRGVKHIQYF. The CDR3 DNA reads TGTGCCAGCAGCTTACCGCAACGGGGGGTGAAACACATTCAGTACTTC.

The CDR3 reads CASSLSGGGADEQFF. Here the CDR3 DNA reads TGTGCCAGCAGTTTATCTGGCGGGGGGGCTGATGAGCAGTTCTTC. The chain uses TRBV27 and TRBJ2-1; the match to TRBD2 covers 9 bases. The CDR3 is 15 residues long. Germline V gene data show CDR1 as MNHEY and CDR2 as SMNVEV (reference sequence). Trimming took 0 bases from V and 8 from J; bases not matched to a gene: 5.

The V call is TRBV6-1, the J call TRBJ2-7; D not resolved. Germline CDR1 reads MNHNS; CDR2 reads SASEGT. The V and J ends lost 7 bases and 2 bases respectively, with 15 bases between them. This CDR3 comprises 14 residues. The CDR3 bases are TGTGCCAGCACCGCAGGTTCCCCCCCCTACGAGCAGTACTTC. It codes for CASTAGSPPYEQYF.